This TCR beta chain came from a study of cytomegalovirus exposure and HLA in healthy donors. Study-wide points: DRB1 showed the most TCR associations and HLA-C the fewest in a later analysis, as rates varied by HLA locus. Owing to their indistinguishability, certain V segments, notably TRBV6-2 and TRBV6-3, were excluded. Earlier analysis looked at TCR beta V segments, and most were productive about 87% or about 30% of the time. Later work found most CMV-associated TCR beta chains apparently HLA-restricted.

Notes on this clone: Its antigen remains unknown.

V lost 5 bases and J 3 bases, leaving 16 bases between the germline ends. This CDR3 has 15 amino acids. Germline lookup yields CDR1 LNHDA and CDR2 SQIVND (reference sequence). The PCR used 60 Vbeta and 13 Jbeta primers. Method: immunoSEQ multiplex PCR; TCRdb's copy keeps in-frame clones and lacks some. Found here are roughly 77,000 clones; the top ten clones hold about 4.6%. Sequencing was performed on PBMCs. This TCR came from a man between 25 and 39 years old in good health and CMV-seronegative. The chain uses TRBV19 and TRBJ1-1; maybe TRBD1 (6 bases). The CDR3 protein is CASSGGPSRDTEAFF. DNA of the CDR3: TGTGCCAGTAGTGGGGGCCCTAGTAGGGACACTGAAGCTTTCTTT.